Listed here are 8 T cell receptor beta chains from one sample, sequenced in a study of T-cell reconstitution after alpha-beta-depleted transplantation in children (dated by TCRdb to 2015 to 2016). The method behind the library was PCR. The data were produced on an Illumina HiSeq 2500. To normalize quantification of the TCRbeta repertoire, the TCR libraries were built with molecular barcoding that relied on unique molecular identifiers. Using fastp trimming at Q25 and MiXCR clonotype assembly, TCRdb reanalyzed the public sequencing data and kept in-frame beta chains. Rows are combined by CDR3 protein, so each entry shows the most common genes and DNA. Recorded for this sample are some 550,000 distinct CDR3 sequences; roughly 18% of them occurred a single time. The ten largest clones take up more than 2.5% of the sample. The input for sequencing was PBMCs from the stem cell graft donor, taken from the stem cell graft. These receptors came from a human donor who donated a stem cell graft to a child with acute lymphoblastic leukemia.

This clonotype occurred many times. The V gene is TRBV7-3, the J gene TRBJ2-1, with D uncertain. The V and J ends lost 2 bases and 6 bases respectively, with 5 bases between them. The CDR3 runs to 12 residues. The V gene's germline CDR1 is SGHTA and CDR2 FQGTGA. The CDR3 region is CASSLPSNEQFF. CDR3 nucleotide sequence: TGTGCCAGCAGCTTACCTAGCAATGAGCAGTTCTTC.

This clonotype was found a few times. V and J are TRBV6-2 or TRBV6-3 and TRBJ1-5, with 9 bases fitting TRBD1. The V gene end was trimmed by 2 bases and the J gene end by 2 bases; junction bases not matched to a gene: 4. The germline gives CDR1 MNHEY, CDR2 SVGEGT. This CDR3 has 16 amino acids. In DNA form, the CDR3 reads TGTGCCAGCAGTTACCGGGACAGGGCGGGCAATCAGCCCCAGCATTTT. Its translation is CASSYRDRAGNQPQHF.

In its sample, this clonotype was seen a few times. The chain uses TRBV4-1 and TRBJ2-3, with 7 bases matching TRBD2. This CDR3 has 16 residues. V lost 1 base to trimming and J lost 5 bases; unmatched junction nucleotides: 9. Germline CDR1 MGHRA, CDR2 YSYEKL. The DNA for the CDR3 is TGCGCCAGCAGCCAAGTGGCGGGGGAATTGGGAGATACGCAGTATTTT. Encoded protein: CASSQVAGELGDTQYF.

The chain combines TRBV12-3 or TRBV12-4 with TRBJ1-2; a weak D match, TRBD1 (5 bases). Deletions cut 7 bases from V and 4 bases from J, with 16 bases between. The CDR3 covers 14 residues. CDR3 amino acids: CASTYLGGAYGYTF. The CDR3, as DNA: TGTGCCAGCACCTACCTAGGTGGGGCCTATGGCTACACCTTC.

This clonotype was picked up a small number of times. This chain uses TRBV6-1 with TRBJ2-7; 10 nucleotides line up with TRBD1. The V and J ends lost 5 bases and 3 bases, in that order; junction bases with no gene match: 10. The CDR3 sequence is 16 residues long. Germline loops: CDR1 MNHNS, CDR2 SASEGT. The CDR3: CASSPLAGTGDYEQYF. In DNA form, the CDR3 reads TGTGCCAGCAGTCCACTGGCCGGGACAGGGGACTACGAGCAGTACTTC.

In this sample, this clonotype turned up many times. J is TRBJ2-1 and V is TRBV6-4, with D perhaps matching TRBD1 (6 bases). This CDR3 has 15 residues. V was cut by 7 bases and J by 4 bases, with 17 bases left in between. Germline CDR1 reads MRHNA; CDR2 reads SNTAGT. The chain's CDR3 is CASIATGLFYNEQFF. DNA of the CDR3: TGTGCCAGCATTGCGACAGGTCTTTTTTACAATGAGCAGTTCTTC.

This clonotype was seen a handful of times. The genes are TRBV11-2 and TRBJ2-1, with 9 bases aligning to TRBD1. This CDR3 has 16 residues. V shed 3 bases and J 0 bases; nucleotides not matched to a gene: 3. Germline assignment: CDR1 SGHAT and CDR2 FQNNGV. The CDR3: CASSFGQGNSYNEQFF. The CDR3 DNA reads TGTGCCAGCAGCTTCGGACAGGGGAACTCCTACAATGAGCAGTTCTTC.

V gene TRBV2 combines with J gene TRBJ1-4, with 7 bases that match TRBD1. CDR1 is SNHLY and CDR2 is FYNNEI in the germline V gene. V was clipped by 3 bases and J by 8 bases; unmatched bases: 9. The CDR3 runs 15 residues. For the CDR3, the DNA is TGTGCCAGCAGTGACAAACAGGGGATTTGGGAAAAACTGTTTTTT. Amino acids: CASSDKQGIWEKLFF. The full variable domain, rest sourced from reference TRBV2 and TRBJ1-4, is EPEVTQTPSHQVTQMGQEVILRCVPISNHLYFYWYRQILGQKVEFLVSFYNNEISEKSEIFDDQFSVERPDGSNFTLKIRSTKLEDSAMYFCASSDKQGIWEKLFFGSGTQLSVL.